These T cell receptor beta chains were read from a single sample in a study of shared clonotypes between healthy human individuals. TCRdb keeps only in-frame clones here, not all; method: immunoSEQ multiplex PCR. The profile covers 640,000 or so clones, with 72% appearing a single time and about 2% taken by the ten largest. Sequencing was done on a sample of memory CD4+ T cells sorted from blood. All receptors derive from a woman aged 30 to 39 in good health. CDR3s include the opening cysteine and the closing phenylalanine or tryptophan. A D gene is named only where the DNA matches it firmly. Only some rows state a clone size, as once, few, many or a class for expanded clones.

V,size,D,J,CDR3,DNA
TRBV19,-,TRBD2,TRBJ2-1,CASSIYGGGGNEQFF,TGTGCCAGTAGTATATATGGCGGGGGGGGCAATGAGCAGTTCTTC
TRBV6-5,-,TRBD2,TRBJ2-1,CASRAAGGSYNEQFF,TGTGCCAGCAGGGCGGCGGGAGGATCCTACAATGAGCAGTTCTTC
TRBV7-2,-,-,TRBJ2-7,CASSLPGSGSYEQYF,TGTGCCAGCAGCTTGCCTGGGAGTGGGTCCTACGAGCAGTACTTC
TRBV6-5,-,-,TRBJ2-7,CASSYSIAGDYEQYF,TGTGCCAGCAGTTACTCGATTGCAGGGGACTACGAGCAGTACTTC
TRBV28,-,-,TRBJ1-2,CASSLASVGHYGYTF,TGTGCCAGCAGTTTAGCTTCCGTGGGCCACTATGGCTACACCTTC
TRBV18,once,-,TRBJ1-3,CASSPSSGTGNTIYF,TGTGCCAGCTCACCATCTTCAGGTACTGGAAACACCATATATTTT
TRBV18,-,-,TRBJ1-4,CASSLAGSNEKLFF,TGTGCCAGCTCATTAGCAGGCTCTAATGAAAAACTGTTTTTT
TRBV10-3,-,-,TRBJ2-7,CAISVGQPGSYEQYF,TGTGCCATCAGTGTCGGGCAGCCCGGCTCCTACGAGCAGTACTTC
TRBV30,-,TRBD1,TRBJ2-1,CAFGTVNEQFF,TGTGCCTTCGGGACAGTCAATGAGCAGTTCTTC
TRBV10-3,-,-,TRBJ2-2,CAISFRSGGLNTGELFF,TGTGCCATCAGTTTCCGTAGCGGAGGGCTGAACACCGGGGAGCTGTTTTTT
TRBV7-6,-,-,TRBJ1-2,CASSTGVNYGYTF,TGTGCCAGCAGCACAGGTGTTAACTATGGCTACACCTTC
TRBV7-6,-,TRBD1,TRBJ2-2,CASSPLTGTGYAGELFF,TGTGCCAGCAGCCCCTTGACCGGGACAGGGTACGCCGGGGAGCTGTTTTTT
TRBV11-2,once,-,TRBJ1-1,CASSTGRPNTEAFF,TGTGCCAGCAGCACCGGTAGGCCGAACACTGAAGCTTTCTTT
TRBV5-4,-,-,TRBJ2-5,CASSLTKKETQYF,TGTGCCAGCAGCTTGACAAAAAAGGAGACCCAGTACTTC
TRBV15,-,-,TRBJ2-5,CATSRDLRRAETQYF,TGTGCCACCAGCAGAGATCTTAGGCGGGCGGAGACCCAGTACTTC
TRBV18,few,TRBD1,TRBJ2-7,CASSPATGGGGEQYF,TGTGCCAGCTCACCAGCAACAGGGGGTGGCGGCGAGCAGTACTTC
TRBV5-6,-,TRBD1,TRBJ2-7,CASSSRQGDLEQYF,TGTGCCAGCAGCTCCCGTCAGGGGGACCTGGAGCAGTACTTC
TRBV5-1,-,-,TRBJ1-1,CASSLDWENTEAFF,TGCGCCAGCAGCTTGGACTGGGAGAACACTGAAGCTTTCTTT
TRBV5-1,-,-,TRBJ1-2,CASSLAKSGLGYTF,TGCGCCAGCAGCTTGGCCAAATCGGGCTTGGGCTACACCTTC
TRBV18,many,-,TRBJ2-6,CASSQGNEANVLTF,TGTGCCAGCTCACAGGGGAACGAGGCCAACGTCCTGACTTTC
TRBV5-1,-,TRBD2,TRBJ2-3,CASSLVGGRLSTDTQYF,TGCGCCAGCAGCTTGGTTGGCGGGAGGTTATCCACAGATACGCAGTATTTT
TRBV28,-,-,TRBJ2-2,CASTSGVGELFF,TGTGCCAGCACAAGCGGAGTCGGGGAGCTGTTTTTT
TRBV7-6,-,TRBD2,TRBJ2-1,CASSKTSGLYNEQFF,TGTGCCAGCAGCAAGACTAGCGGCCTCTACAATGAGCAGTTCTTC
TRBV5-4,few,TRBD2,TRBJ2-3,CASSLGTSGRSDTQYF,TGTGCCAGCAGCTTGGGGACTAGCGGGAGGTCTGATACGCAGTATTTT
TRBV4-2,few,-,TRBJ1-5,CASSPNFNQPQHF,TGTGCCAGCAGCCCCAACTTCAATCAGCCCCAGCATTTT
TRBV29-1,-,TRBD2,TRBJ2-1,CSVRGTRERAGGPIVAYNEQFF,TGCAGCGTTCGCGGGACACGTGAAAGAGCGGGAGGGCCTATAGTAGCCTACAATGAGCAGTTCTTC
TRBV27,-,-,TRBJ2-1,CASSLSIRGSEQFF,TGTGCCAGCAGTTTATCGATTCGGGGGAGCGAGCAGTTCTTC
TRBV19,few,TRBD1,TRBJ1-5,CASSIIGQGNQPQHF,TGTGCCAGTAGTATCATCGGACAGGGGAATCAGCCCCAGCATTTT
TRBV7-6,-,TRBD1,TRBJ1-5,CASSSGQGAKPQHF,TGTGCCAGCAGCAGCGGACAGGGGGCTAAGCCCCAGCATTTT
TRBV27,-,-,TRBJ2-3,CASSSIWSGSTDTQYF,TGTGCCAGCAGTTCCATATGGAGCGGGAGCACAGATACGCAGTATTTT
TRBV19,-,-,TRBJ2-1,CASSHEQFF,TGTGCCAGTAGTCACGAGCAGTTCTTC
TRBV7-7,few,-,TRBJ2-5,CASSPVTLGTQYF,TGTGCCAGCAGCCCGGTGACTCTGGGGACCCAGTACTTC
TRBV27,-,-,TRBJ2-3,CASSRLGQTSTDTQYF,TGTGCCAGCAGCCGCTTGGGGCAGACGAGCACAGATACGCAGTATTTT
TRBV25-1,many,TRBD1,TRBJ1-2,CASSLLGTDGYTF,TGTGCCAGCTCTTTACTCGGGACAGATGGCTACACCTTC
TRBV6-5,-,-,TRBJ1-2,CASSRDFSSEVYTF,TGTGCCAGCAGTCGAGACTTTTCTTCGGAAGTCTACACCTTC
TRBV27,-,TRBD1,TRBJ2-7,CASSRWTGGQNEQYF,TGTGCCAGCAGTCGGTGGACAGGGGGGCAGAACGAGCAGTACTTC
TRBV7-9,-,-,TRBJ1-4,CASSSGGGDHNEKLFF,TGTGCCAGCAGCTCCGGGGGTGGAGACCATAATGAAAAACTGTTTTTT
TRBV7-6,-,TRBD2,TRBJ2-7,CASSILAEASYEQYF,TGTGCCAGCAGCATACTAGCGGAGGCCTCCTACGAGCAGTACTTC
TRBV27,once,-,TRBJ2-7,CASGVLYEQYF,TGTGCCAGCGGGGTACTTTACGAGCAGTACTTC
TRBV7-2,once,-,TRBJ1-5,CASSLGDRLLNQPQHF,TGTGCCAGCAGCTTAGGGGACCGGCTGCTCAATCAGCCCCAGCATTTT
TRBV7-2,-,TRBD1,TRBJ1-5,CASSRQGGSNQPQHF,TGTGCCAGCAGCCGACAGGGTGGAAGCAATCAGCCCCAGCATTTT
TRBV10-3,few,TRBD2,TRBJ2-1,CAISATSGYNEQFF,TGTGCCATCAGTGCCACTAGCGGCTACAATGAGCAGTTCTTC
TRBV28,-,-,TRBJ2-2,CASSLSPHYWGKNTGELFF,TGTGCCAGCAGTTTAAGCCCTCATTACTGGGGGAAGAACACCGGGGAGCTGTTTTTT
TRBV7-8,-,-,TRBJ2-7,CASSLAGQGNYEQYF,TGTGCCAGCAGCTTAGCGGGTCAGGGGAACTACGAGCAGTACTTC
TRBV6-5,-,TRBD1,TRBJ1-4,CATRDRNEKLFF,TGTGCCACCCGGGACAGGAATGAAAAACTGTTTTTT
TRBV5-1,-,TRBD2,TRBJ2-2,CASSYEAGGRTGELFF,TGCGCCAGCAGCTACGAAGCGGGAGGACGCACCGGGGAGCTGTTTTTT
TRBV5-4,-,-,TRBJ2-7,CASSLESSPYEQYF,TGTGCCAGCAGCTTGGAGTCTAGCCCCTACGAGCAGTACTTC
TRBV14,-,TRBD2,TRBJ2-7,CASSQVAGVAYEQYF,TGTGCCAGCAGCCAAGTTGCGGGAGTGGCCTACGAGCAGTACTTC
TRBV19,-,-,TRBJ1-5,CASSIVLRTANQPQHF,TGTGCCAGTAGTATAGTCCTTCGGACAGCAAATCAGCCCCAGCATTTT
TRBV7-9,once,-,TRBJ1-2,CASSLQGMGYGYTF,TGTGCCAGCAGCCTACAGGGAATGGGATATGGCTACACCTTC
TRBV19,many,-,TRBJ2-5,CASSSPGAGTSVGTQYF,TGTGCCAGTAGCTCCCCGGGCGCGGGGACATCGGTAGGGACCCAGTACTTC
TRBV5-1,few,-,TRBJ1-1,CASSLQAGTANTEAFF,TGCGCCAGCAGCTTACAGGCCGGGACGGCGAACACTGAAGCTTTCTTT